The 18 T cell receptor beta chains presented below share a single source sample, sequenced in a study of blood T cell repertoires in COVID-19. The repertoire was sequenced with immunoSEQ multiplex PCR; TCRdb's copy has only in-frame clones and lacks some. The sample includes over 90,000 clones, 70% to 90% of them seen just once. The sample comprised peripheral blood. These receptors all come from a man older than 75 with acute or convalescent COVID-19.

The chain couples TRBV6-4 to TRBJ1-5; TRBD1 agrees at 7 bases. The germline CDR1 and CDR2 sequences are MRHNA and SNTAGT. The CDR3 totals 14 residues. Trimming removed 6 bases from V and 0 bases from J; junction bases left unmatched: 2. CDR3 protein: CASRGQYSNQPQHF. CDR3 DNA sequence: TGTGCCAGCAGGGGACAGTATAGCAATCAGCCCCAGCATTTT.

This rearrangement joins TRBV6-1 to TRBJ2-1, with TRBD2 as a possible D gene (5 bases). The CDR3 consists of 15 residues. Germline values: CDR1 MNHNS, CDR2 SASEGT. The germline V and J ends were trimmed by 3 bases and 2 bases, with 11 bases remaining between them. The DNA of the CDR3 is TGTGCCAGCAGTGAGCCGGGGAAGACCTACAATGAGCAGTTCTTC. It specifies CASSEPGKTYNEQFF.

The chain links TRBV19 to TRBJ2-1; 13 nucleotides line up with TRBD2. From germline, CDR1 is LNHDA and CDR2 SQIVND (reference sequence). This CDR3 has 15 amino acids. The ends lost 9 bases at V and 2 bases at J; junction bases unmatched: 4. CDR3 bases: TGTGCCAGCTCCGGGACTAGCGGGACCTACAATGAGCAGTTCTTC. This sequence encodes CASSGTSGTYNEQFF.

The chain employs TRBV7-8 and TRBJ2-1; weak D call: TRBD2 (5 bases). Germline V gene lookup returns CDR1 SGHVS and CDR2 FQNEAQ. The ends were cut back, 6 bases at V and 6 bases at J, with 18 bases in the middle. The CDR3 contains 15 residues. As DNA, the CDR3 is TGTGCCAGCAGTAAATCGAGGGCGTTATTCAATGAGCAGTTCTTC. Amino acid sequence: CASSKSRALFNEQFF.

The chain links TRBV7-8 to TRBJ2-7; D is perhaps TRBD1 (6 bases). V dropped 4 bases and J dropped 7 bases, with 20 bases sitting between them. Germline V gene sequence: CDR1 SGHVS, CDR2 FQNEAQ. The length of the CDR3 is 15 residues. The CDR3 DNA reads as TGTGCCAGCAGCTCGGACAGACCCATCGGGCGGGAGCAGTACTTC. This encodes CASSSDRPIGREQYF.

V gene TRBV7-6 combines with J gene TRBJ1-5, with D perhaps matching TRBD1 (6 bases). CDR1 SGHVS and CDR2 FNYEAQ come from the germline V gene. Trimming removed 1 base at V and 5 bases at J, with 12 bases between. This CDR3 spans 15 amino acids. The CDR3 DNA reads TGTGCCAGCAGCTTAGGAACAGGGAAATATCAGCCCCAGCATTTT. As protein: CASSLGTGKYQPQHF.

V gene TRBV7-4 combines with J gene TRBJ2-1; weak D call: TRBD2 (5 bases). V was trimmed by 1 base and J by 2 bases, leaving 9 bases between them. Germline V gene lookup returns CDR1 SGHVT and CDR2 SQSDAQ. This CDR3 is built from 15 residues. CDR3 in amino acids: CASSLGGDPYNEQFF. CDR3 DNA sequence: TGTGCCAGCAGCTTAGGGGGAGACCCCTACAATGAGCAGTTCTTC.

CDR3 protein: CASREGARGYTF. CDR3 sequence (DNA): TGTGCCAGCAGGGAGGGGGCGCGCGGCTACACCTTC. This chain uses TRBV6-5 with TRBJ1-2; 7 positions agree with TRBD1. The germline V gene encodes CDR1 MNHEY and CDR2 SVGAGI. This CDR3 region has 12 residues. J gave up 8 bases and V 6 bases, and 6 bases lay outside the gene matches.

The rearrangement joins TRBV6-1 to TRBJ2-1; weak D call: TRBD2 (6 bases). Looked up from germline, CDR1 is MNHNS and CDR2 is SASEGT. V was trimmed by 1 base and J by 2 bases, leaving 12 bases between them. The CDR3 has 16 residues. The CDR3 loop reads CASSEEVGSPYNEQFF. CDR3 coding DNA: TGTGCCAGCAGTGAAGAGGTCGGGAGCCCCTACAATGAGCAGTTCTTC.

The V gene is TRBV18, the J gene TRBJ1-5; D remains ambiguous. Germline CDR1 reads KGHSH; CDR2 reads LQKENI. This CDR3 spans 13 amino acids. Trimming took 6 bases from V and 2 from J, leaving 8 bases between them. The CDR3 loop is CASSLNGNQPQHF. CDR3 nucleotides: TGTGCCAGCTCCCTAAATGGCAATCAGCCCCAGCATTTT. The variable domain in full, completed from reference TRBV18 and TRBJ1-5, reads NAGVMQNPRHLVRRRGQEARLRCSPMKGHSHVYWYRQLPEEGLKFMVYLQKENIIDESGMPKERFSAEFPKEGPSILRIQQVVRGDSAAYFCASSLNGNQPQHFGDGTRLSIL.

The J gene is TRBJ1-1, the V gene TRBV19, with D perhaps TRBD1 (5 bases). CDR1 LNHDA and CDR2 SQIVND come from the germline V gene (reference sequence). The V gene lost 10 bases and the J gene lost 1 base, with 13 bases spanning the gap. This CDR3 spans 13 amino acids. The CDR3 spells CATRAQTNTEAFF. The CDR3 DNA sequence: TGTGCCACCAGGGCACAGACGAACACTGAAGCTTTCTTT.

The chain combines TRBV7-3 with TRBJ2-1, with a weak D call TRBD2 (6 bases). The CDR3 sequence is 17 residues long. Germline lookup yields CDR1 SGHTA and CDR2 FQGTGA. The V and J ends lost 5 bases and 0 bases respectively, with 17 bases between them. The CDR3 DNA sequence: TGTGCCAGCAGCCAAAACGGGGGAAGCGGCTCCTACAATGAGCAGTTCTTC. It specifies CASSQNGGSGSYNEQFF.

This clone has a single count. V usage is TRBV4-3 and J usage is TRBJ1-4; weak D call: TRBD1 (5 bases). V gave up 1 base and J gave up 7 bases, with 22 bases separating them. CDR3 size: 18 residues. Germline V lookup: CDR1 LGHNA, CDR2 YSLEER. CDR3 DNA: TGCGCCAGCAGCCAAGTCTTCAAAGTCCAGGGTAGAGGTGAAAAACTGTTTTTT. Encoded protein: CASSQVFKVQGRGEKLFF.

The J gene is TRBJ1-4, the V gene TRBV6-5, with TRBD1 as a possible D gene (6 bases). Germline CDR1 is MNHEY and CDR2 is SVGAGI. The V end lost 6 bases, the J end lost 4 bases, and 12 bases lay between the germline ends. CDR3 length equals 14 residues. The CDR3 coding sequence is TGTGCCAGCAGCCTACAGGGATTTAATGAAAAACTGTTTTTT. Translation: CASSLQGFNEKLFF.

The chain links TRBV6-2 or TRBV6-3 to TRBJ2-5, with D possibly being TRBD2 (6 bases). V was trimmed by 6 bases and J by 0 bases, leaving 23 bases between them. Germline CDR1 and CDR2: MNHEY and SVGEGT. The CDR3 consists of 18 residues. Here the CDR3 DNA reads TGTGCCAGCAGCCACCGGACCCCCGGGGGAACCTACCAAGAGACCCAGTACTTC. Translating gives CASSHRTPGGTYQETQYF.

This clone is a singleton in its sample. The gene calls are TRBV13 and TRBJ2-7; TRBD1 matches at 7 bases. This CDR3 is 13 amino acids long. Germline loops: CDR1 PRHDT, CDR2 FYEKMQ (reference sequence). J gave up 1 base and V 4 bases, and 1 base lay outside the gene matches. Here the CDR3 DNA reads TGTGCCAGCAGCTGGGGACAGTCCTACGAGCAGTACTTC. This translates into CASSWGQSYEQYF.

As DNA, the CDR3 is TGTGCCAGCAGACAGATTAACACCGGGGAGCTGTTTTTT. Amino acid sequence: CASRQINTGELFF. This chain connects TRBV12-3 or TRBV12-4 to TRBJ2-2; no reliable D call. Trimming left V 6 bases short and J 2 bases short, with 7 bases between. The CDR3 covers 13 residues.

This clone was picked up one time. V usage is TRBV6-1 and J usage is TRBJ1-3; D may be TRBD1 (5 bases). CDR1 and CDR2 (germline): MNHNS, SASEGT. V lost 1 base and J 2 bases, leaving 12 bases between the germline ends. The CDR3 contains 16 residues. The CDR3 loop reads CASSEGWGLTGNTIYF. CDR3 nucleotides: TGTGCCAGCAGTGAAGGATGGGGACTTACTGGAAACACCATATATTTT.